This T cell receptor beta chain was recovered during a study of shared clonotypes between healthy human individuals. Whole-study findings and limits: Represented genetic and exposure-history diversity was restricted by having few donors. Generation probabilities were higher for clonotypes shared across all four sorted-subset donors than for unshared ones.

The CDR3 has 12 amino acids. V shed 4 bases, J shed 7 bases, and the junction held 3 bases outside the gene matches. Germline CDR1 is MGHRA and CDR2 is YSYEKL. The donors, healthy adults who were HIV-negative, had experienced no recent acute infections or vaccinations. Points on this clone: Its matching antigen is unknown.

Sequenced by immunoSEQ multiplex PCR; TCRdb stores in-frame clones only, minus some. The table has approximately 980,000 clones, approximately 76% seen once. The rearrangement uses TRBV4-1 and TRBJ2-5, with 7 nucleotides matching TRBD2. The sequence derives from a man aged 18 to 35 in good health. Sequenced material: memory CD4+ T cells sorted from blood. The subset was: CD45RA-negative fraction. In nucleotides, the CDR3 is TGCGCCAGCAGCCCGGGGGGAGGGACCCAGTACTTC. Protein: CASSPGGGTQYF.